This TCR beta chain is drawn from a study of response to subunit inactivated influenza vaccine. The sample holds a few counts of this clonotype. Losses at the gene ends were 6 bases for V and 4 bases for J; bases not matched to a gene: 10. CDR3 length equals 16 residues. A single record per CDR3 protein comes from TCRdb applying MiXCR to the RT-PCR reads. The sample shows 450,000 to 600,000 distinct CDR3 sequences, approximately 15% of them seen only once. Sample: CD4+ T cells sorted from PBMCs, taken roughly 24 months after vaccination. The V call is TRBV12-3 or TRBV12-4, the J call TRBJ2-2; the match to TRBD1 covers 8 bases. The clonotype comes from a man between 50 and 75 years old who received an inactivated influenza vaccine. This CDR3 reads CASRRETGVPTGELFF. CDR3 DNA: TGTGCCAGCAGGCGAGAGACAGGGGTCCCCACCGGGGAGCTGTTTTTT.